This TCR beta chain was profiled in a study of blood T cell repertoires in COVID-19. Study information: T cells, B-cell-depleted T cells, or PBMCs provided the cDNA or gDNA that served as material.

Trimming removed 4 bases at V and 5 bases at J, with 17 bases between. Germline CDR1 LNHDA, CDR2 SQIVND (reference sequence). There are 15 residues in the CDR3. Generated by immunoSEQ multiplex PCR, the TCRdb table keeps only in-frame clones and is missing some. Altogether 350,000 to 450,000 clones are present, roughly 90% being singletons, with the ten largest covering around 1.5%. Patients from Seattle were sampled longitudinally, starting during active infection. The chain joins TRBV19 to TRBJ1-1; no reliable D call. The sequence was obtained from a woman in her thirties or forties with COVID-19, enrolled during active disease. Sequencing was done on a sample of peripheral blood. CDR3 in amino acids: CASSTVDHTGTEAFF. The CDR3 DNA is TGTGCCAGTAGTACAGTGGACCATACGGGGACTGAAGCTTTCTTT.